This T cell receptor beta chain was identified in a study of graft-versus-host responses after intestinal transplantation. Study-wide background: Transplants were multivisceral, liver-intestinal, or isolated intestinal. Notes on the study in general: The authors found GvH clones in recipient marrow, some appearing first in ileum or blood. Subjects displaying graft-donor T cell macrochimerism possessed elevated graft-versus-host to host-versus-graft clonal ratios inside allografts.

From germline, CDR1 is LNHDA and CDR2 SQIVND (reference sequence). CDR3 length: 15 residues. V gave up 4 bases and J gave up 4 bases; unmatched junction bases: 6. Libraries were prepared by immunoSEQ multiplex PCR; TCRdb keeps only in-frame clonotypes and omits some of them. In the table there are about 100,000 clones, more than 75% of which are singletons. Note on this clone: Its antigen is unknown.

The chain carries TRBV19 and TRBJ2-5; 10 bases line up with TRBD1. The sequencing used unstimulated CD4+ T cells sorted from spleen or lymph node cells, collected before transplant. This clonotype originated in a human donor who was the organ donor for an intestinal transplant. For the CDR3, the DNA is TGTGCCAGTAGTAGGCGACAGGGGGCAGGAGAGACCCAGTACTTC. Amino acids: CASSRRQGAGETQYF.